This T cell receptor beta chain emerged from a study of OX40 agonist ivuxolimab in advanced cancers. Profiled with immunoSEQ multiplex PCR; TCRdb holds only in-frame clones, not every one. The sample has more than 65,000 clones, 92% seen once. CDR1 is SGDLS and CDR2 is YYNGEE in the germline V gene. The CDR3 covers 17 residues. The V gene lost 0 bases and the J gene lost 5 bases, with 20 bases spanning the gap. The V call is TRBV9, the J call TRBJ1-2; a possible D gene is TRBD1 (6 bases). The receptor's source is an adult with an advanced solid tumor such as melanoma, head and neck, liver or kidney cancer. Sequences were derived from CD4+ or CD8+ T cells sorted from blood, sampled in a trial of the OX40 agonist ivuxolimab. This CDR3 reads CASSVEARGPLEYGYTF. DNA for the CDR3: TGTGCCAGCAGCGTAGAGGCCCGGGGGCCTCTAGAGTATGGCTACACCTTC.